The entry that follows covers one TCR beta chain sequence. Its cognate antigen is unknown. The template, around 540 ng total RNA, yielded TCR beta cDNA made with a constant-region primer. Slightly modified ARM-PCR, run as three nested multiplex PCR rounds, produced the TCR beta libraries. TRBV1-TRBV30 forward primers and a C-beta reverse primer were used in the first two PCR rounds, which each ran for approximately 9 cycles. TCRdb re-derived calls from the multiplex PCR reads in MiXCR, one entry per CDR3 protein. The repertoire includes approximately 330,000 distinct CDR3 sequences, around three fifths of them detected once, and about 6.3% sits in the top ten. The sample originates from a study of tumor-infiltrating lymphocytes in primary liver carcinoma. Study background: The patients presented with primary liver carcinoma, which was managed through surgical resection. Overall study results and limits: Being bulk and unsorted, samples allowed no CD4+ and CD8+ repertoire comparison. Compared with blood, tumor repertoires held significantly more in their top 250 clones.

Unsorted whole blood supplied the blood RNA, and germline DNA was isolated too. CDR3 length: 12 amino acids. The specimen was peripheral blood. This clonotype was sampled from a man aged 35-49 years with primary liver carcinoma and hepatitis B virus infection. V is TRBV12-3 or TRBV12-4 and J is TRBJ1-2; 8 bases match TRBD1. The CDR3 is CVGSLTGAGYTF. The CDR3 DNA follows: TGTGTCGGTAGTTTGACAGGGGCTGGCTACACCTTC.